This T cell receptor beta chain was sequenced during a study of OX40 agonist ivuxolimab in advanced cancers. There are 17 residues in the CDR3. Trimming cost V 4 bases and J 4 bases; bases outside gene matches: 10. Germline V gives CDR1 SGHTA, CDR2 FQGNSA. Assay used: immunoSEQ multiplex PCR; TCRdb lists only in-frame clones, some missing. Counted here are some 45,000 clones, 70% to 90% occurring once; the ten biggest clones make up about 35%. The gene calls are TRBV7-2 and TRBJ2-5; 12 nucleotides line up with TRBD1. The source of this sequence is an adult with an advanced solid tumor such as melanoma, head and neck, liver or kidney cancer. The sample here was CD4+ or CD8+ T cells sorted from blood, taken in a trial of the OX40 agonist ivuxolimab. CDR3 residues: CASSSRAGTGGLETQYF. The DNA for the CDR3 is TGTGCCAGCAGCTCCAGAGCCGGGACAGGGGGCTTAGAGACCCAGTACTTC. The full variable domain, its missing parts supplied by reference TRBV7-2 and TRBJ2-5, is GAGVSQSPSNKVTEKGKDVELRCDPISGHTALYWYRQSLGQGLEFLIYFQGNSAPDKSGLPSDRFSAERTGGSVSTLTIQRTQQEDSAVYLCASSSRAGTGGLETQYFGPGTRLLVL.